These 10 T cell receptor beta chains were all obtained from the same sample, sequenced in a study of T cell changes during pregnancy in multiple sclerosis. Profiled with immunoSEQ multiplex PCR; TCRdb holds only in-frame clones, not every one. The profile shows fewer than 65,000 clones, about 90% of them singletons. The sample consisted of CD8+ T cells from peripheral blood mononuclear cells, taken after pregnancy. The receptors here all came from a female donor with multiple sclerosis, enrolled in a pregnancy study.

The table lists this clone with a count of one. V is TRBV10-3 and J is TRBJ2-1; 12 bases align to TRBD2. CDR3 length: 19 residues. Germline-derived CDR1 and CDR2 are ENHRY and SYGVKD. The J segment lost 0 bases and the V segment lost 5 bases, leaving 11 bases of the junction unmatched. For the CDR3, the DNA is TGTGCCATCAGTTATAAGGGACTAGCGGGCGAAAGCTCCTACAATGAGCAGTTCTTC. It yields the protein CAISYKGLAGESSYNEQFF.

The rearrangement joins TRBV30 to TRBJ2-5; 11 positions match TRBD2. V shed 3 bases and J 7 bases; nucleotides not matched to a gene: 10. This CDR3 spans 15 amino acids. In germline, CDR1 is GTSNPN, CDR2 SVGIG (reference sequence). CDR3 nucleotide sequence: TGTGCCTGGAGCGAGACTAGCGGGGAAAGGGTGACCCAGTACTTC. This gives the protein CAWSETSGERVTQYF.

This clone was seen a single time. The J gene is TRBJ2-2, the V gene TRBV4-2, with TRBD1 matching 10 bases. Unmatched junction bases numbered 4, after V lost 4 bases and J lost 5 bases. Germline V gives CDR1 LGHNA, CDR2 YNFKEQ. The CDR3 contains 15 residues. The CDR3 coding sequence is TGTGCCAGCAGCCCCCAGGGACAGGGGACCGGGGAGCTGTTTTTT. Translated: CASSPQGQGTGELFF.

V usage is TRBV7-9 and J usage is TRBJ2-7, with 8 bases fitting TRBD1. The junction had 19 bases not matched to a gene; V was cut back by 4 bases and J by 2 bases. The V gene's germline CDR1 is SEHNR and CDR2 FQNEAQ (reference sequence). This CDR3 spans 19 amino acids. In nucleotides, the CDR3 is TGTGCCAGCAGCTCATCGGGACTTACGACAGGGGCGTCCCCCTACGAGCAGTACTTC. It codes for CASSSSGLTTGASPYEQYF.

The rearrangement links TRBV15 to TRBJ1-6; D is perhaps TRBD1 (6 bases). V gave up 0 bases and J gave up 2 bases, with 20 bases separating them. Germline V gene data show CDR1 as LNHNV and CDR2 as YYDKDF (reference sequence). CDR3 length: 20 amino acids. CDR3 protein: CATSREVARGGLTYNSPLHF. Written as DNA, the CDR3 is TGTGCCACCAGCAGAGAGGTGGCGAGGGGGGGGCTGACCTATAATTCACCCCTCCACTTT. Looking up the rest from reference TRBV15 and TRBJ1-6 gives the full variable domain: DAMVIQNPRYQVTQFGKPVTLSCSQTLNHNVMYWYQQKSSQAPKLLFHYYDKDFNNEADTPDNFQSRRPNTSFCFLDIRSPGLGDTAMYLCATSREVARGGLTYNSPLHFGNGTRLTVT.

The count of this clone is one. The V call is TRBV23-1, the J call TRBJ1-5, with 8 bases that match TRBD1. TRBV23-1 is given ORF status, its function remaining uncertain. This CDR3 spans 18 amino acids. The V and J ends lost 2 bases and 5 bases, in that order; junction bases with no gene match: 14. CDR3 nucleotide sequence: TGCGCCAGCAGTCAACCCTATCATGGGGACAGGTGCTATCAGCCCCAGCATTTT. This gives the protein CASSQPYHGDRCYQPQHF.

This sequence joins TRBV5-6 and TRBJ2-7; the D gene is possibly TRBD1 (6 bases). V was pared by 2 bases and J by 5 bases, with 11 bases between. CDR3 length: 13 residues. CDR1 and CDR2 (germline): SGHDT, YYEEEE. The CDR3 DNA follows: TGTGCCAGCAGCTTCTATAGGGGGAACGAGCAGTACTTC. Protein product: CASSFYRGNEQYF.

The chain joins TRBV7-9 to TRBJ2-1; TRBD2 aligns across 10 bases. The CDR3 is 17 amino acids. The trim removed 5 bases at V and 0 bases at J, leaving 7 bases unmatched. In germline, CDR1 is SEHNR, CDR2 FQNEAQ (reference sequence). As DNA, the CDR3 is TGTGCCAGCAGCCTGAGCGGGGGGGCCCTCTCCTACAATGAGCAGTTCTTC. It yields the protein CASSLSGGALSYNEQFF. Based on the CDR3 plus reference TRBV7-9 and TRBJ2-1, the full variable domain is DTGVSQNPRHKITKRGQNVTFRCDPISEHNRLYWYRQTLGQGPEFLTYFQNEAQLEKSRLLSDRFSAERPKGSFSTLEIQRTEQGDSAMYLCASSLSGGALSYNEQFFGPGTRLTVL.

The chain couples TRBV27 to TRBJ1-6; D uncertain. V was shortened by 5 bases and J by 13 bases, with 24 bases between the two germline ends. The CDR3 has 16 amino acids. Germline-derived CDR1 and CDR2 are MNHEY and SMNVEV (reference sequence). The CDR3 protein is CASSLLPRELARPLHF. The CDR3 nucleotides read TGTGCCAGCAGTCTCCTACCTCGGGAACTCGCGCGGCCCCTCCACTTT.

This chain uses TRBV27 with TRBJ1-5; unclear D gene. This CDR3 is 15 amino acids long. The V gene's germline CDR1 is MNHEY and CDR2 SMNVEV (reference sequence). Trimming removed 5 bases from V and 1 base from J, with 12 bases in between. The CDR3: CASSPVGESNQPQHF. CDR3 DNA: TGTGCCAGCAGTCCCGTCGGGGAAAGCAATCAGCCCCAGCATTTT.